Listed below are T cell receptor beta chains from one sample, sequenced in a study of T cells in severe cutaneous drug reactions. TCRdb re-called the multiplex PCR reads and shows each CDR3 protein once, DNA omitted. The sample table sets out about 21,000 distinct CDR3 sequences. Sequencing was carried out using PBMCs. These receptors all come from a human donor with toxic epidermal necrolysis, a severe cutaneous drug reaction. CDR3s include the opening cysteine and the closing phenylalanine or tryptophan. The order of the fields is clone size, V gene, J gene, CDR3 protein. For some rows the clone size is stated as once, few or many, or as a class when expanded; others skip it.

.	TRBV12-3/TRBV12-4	TRBJ2-3	CASSLGAEAGDTQYF
.	TRBV12-3/TRBV12-4	TRBJ1-4	CASSFTADYPNEKLFF
.	TRBV7-9	TRBJ2-5	CASSPGLAAQETQYF
.	TRBV20-1	TRBJ1-3	CSARDFGKSSGNTIYF
.	TRBV20-1	TRBJ2-1	CSAILGRYNEQFF
.	TRBV19	TRBJ2-1	CASSVFSFRDEQFF
.	TRBV5-6	TRBJ2-2	CASSLKHYTGELFF
.	TRBV11-2	TRBJ1-2	CASSLSTGGNYGYTF
.	TRBV27	TRBJ2-6	CASSLGDAGANVLTF
.	TRBV7-8	TRBJ1-2	CASSLDQAGYGYTF
.	TRBV11-2	TRBJ2-7	CASSLLQGPSYEQYF
.	TRBV7-9	TRBJ2-1	CASHPGQANNEQFF
.	TRBV20-1	TRBJ2-7	CSARDRDGSYEQYF
.	TRBV6-1	TRBJ1-5	CASSEGLRGLENQPQHF
.	TRBV29-1	TRBJ1-2	CSVEEQGYGYTF
.	TRBV7-3	TRBJ1-6	CASSLQGAGSPLHF
.	TRBV11-2	TRBJ2-7	CASSLAPFYEQYF
medium-sized	TRBV9	TRBJ2-2	CASSVGAGRTGELFF
.	TRBV15	TRBJ2-5	CATSPEAGSETQYF
.	TRBV4-1	TRBJ2-6	CASSQEAFGSGANVLTF
.	TRBV12-3/TRBV12-4	TRBJ2-7	CASSLSDGDLSVGQYF
.	TRBV19	TRBJ2-1	CASSIVGPWGEQFF
.	TRBV5-1	TRBJ1-1	CASSLGEKTEAFF
.	TRBV24-1	TRBJ2-2	CATSDPSRGSGELFF
.	TRBV5-1	TRBJ1-1	CASSLDRLGATEAFF
.	TRBV19	TRBJ2-7	CASSGTSGYEQYF
.	TRBV14	TRBJ2-7	CASSPPPSRVPYDIEQYF
medium-sized	TRBV2	TRBJ2-7	CASREDRGNYYEQYF
.	TRBV6-2/TRBV6-3	TRBJ2-7	CASSYSYFLSSYEQYF
.	TRBV6-5	TRBJ2-7	CATTRQGASYEQYF
.	TRBV9	TRBJ1-4	CASSPGQGRSIEKLFF
.	TRBV27	TRBJ1-1	CASSLGTAGHTEAFF